Listed below are T cell receptor beta chains from one sample, sequenced in a study of monozygotic twins with inflammatory bowel disease. From its re-call of the 5' RACE reads, TCRdb lists each CDR3 protein once, without DNA. This sample's table has some 170,000 distinct CDR3 sequences. The sequenced sample consisted of blood. These receptors were taken from a human donor with ulcerative colitis or Crohn's disease, or a healthy co-twin of an affected twin (not recorded which). Each CDR3 is given with its conserved first and last residue.

V gene	J gene	CDR3 protein
TRBV20-1	TRBJ2-1	CSARSSGRAIKYEQFF
TRBV12-3/TRBV12-4	TRBJ2-7	CASTLGLANYEQYF
TRBV15	TRBJ1-1	CATSSKHNTKNTEAFF
TRBV5-6	TRBJ2-3	CASSLEQGGIDTQYF
TRBV28	TRBJ2-3	CASSSLSGSRTDTQYF
TRBV6-1	TRBJ1-2	CASSAGQGGDYGYTF
TRBV19	TRBJ2-1	CASSRGQGDDEQFF
TRBV5-1	TRBJ2-3	CASSARTGDTQYF
TRBV12-3/TRBV12-4	TRBJ2-7	CVSRLEWDYEQYF
TRBV5-5	TRBJ1-1	CASSFFGGVNTEAFF
TRBV3-1	TRBJ2-1	CASSPRASGGPYNEQFF
TRBV28	TRBJ2-1	CASSFLAAPRKYNEQFF
TRBV7-2	TRBJ1-5	CASMDSNQPQHF
TRBV6-2/TRBV6-3	TRBJ2-3	CASRATAGLGPDTQYF
TRBV20-1	TRBJ1-3	CSAREHSRSGNTIYF
TRBV4-2	TRBJ2-1	CASSPNGQGASYNEQFF
TRBV15	TRBJ1-3	CATSRWDRASGNTIYF
TRBV18	TRBJ2-1	CASSPKRWVAQRNEQFF
TRBV5-1	TRBJ2-5	CASSFSSGVRETQYF
TRBV2	TRBJ1-1	CASVRQGRTEAFF
TRBV19	TRBJ1-1	CASSGTPGAEAFF
TRBV11-2	TRBJ1-1	CASSLDVGDGHTEAFF
TRBV7-3	TRBJ2-7	CASSLGAQGAGYEQYF
TRBV7-8	TRBJ1-4	CASSLVRDRGISTNEKLFF
TRBV5-6	TRBJ2-5	CASQGIRGETQYF
TRBV5-1	TRBJ2-2	CASSSSLAGSNTGELFF
TRBV2	TRBJ2-3	CAISDGRIGTDTQYF
TRBV7-7	TRBJ2-5	CASSATGWQTQYF
TRBV6-2/TRBV6-3	TRBJ2-1	CASSYSISGAGETGAMNEQFF
TRBV5-1	TRBJ2-2	CASQAGLAANTGELFF
TRBV5-5	TRBJ2-1	CASSLAFAGGEQFF
TRBV5-4	TRBJ2-1	CASSPETYRADEQFF
TRBV20-1	TRBJ2-3	CSAIPLAGDTDTQYF
TRBV18	TRBJ2-7	CASATGASLEQYF
TRBV6-5	TRBJ2-1	CASSFALLKYNEQFF
TRBV10-3	TRBJ1-6	CAISVKGDDPPLHF
TRBV7-9	TRBJ2-7	CASSPGLAGPYEQYF
TRBV28	TRBJ2-2	CASSLPGRRHINTGELFF
TRBV5-1	TRBJ1-6	CASSRQGDGDSPLHF
TRBV28	TRBJ2-1	CASSLSGRTSSYNEQFF
TRBV7-9	TRBJ2-2	CASSILPGQGHTGELFF
TRBV12-3/TRBV12-4	TRBJ1-2	CASSSGNYGYTF
TRBV12-3/TRBV12-4	TRBJ2-3	CASSQAGTDTTDTQYF
TRBV29-1	TRBJ1-1	CSATLVDTEAFF
TRBV10-3	TRBJ1-2	CAISEDAGSDGYTF
TRBV20-1	TRBJ2-3	CSAKRPRSTDTQYF
TRBV12-3/TRBV12-4	TRBJ2-7	CASSPGILYEQYF
TRBV7-9	TRBJ2-7	CASSPGQYYEQYF
TRBV3-1	TRBJ2-1	CASSQGPYNEQFF
TRBV24-1	TRBJ2-7	CATSVATGGTDEQYF
TRBV5-1	TRBJ2-7	CASSLAGTMTYEQYF
TRBV5-1	TRBJ1-1	CASSTSTGGGYLDTEAFF